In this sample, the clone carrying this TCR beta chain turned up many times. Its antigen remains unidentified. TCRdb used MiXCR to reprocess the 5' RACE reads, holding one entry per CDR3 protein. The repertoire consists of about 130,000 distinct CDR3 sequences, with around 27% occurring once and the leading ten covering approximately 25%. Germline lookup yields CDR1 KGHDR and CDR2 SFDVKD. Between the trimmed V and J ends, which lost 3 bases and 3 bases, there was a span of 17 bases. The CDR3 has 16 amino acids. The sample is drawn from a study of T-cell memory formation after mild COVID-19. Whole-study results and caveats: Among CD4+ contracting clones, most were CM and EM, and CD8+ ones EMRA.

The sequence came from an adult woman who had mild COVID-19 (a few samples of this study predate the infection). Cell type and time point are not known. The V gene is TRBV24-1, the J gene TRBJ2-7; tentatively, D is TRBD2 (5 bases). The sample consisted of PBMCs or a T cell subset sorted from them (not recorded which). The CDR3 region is CATSDKPKSGSYEQYF. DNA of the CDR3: TGTGCCACCAGTGATAAGCCGAAGAGCGGAAGCTACGAGCAGTACTTC.